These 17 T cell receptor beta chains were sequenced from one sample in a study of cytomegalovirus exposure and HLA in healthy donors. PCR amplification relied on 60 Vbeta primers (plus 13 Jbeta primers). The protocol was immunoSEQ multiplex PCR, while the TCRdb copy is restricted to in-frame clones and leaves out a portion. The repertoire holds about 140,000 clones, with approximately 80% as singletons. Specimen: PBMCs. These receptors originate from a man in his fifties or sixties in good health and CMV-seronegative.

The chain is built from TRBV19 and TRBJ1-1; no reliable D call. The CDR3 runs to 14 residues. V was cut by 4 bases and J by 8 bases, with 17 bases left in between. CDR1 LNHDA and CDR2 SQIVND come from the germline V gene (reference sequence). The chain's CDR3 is CASSTLGLPPEAFF. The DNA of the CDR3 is TGTGCCAGTAGTACCTTAGGACTGCCCCCCGAAGCTTTCTTT. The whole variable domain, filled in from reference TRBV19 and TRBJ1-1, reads DGGITQSPKYLFRKEGQNVTLSCEQNLNHDAMYWYRQDPGQGLRLIYYSQIVNDFQKGDIAEGYSVSREKKESFPLTVTSAQKNPTAFYLCASSTLGLPPEAFFGQGTRLTVV.

The CDR3 sequence: CASSFSGLADLTFGEQYF. CDR3 DNA: TGTGCCAGCAGCTTTTCGGGGTTAGCCGACCTCACTTTTGGCGAGCAGTACTTC. J is TRBJ2-7 and V is TRBV7-2, with D possibly being TRBD2 (5 bases). The V gene's germline CDR1 is SGHTA and CDR2 FQGNSA. V was cut by 3 bases and J by 6 bases, with 27 bases left in between. The length of the CDR3 is 18 residues.

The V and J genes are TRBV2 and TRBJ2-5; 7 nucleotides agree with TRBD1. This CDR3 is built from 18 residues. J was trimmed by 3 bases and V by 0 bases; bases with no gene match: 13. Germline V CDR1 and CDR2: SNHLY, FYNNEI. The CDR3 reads CASSEADVWDSRKETQYF. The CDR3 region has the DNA TGTGCCAGCAGTGAAGCGGATGTTTGGGACAGTCGGAAAGAGACCCAGTACTTC.

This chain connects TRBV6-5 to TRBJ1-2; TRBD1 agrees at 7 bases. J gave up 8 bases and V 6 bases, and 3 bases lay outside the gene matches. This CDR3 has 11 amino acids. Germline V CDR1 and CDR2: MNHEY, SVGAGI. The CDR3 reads CASRTGMGYTF. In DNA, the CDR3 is TGTGCCAGCAGGACAGGGATGGGCTACACCTTC.

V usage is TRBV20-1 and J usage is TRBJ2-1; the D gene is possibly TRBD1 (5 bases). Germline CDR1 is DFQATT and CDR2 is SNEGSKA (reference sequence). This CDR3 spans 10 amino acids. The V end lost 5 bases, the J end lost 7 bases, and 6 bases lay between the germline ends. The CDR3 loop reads CSAHRNEQFF. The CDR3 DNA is TGCAGTGCTCACAGGAATGAGCAGTTCTTC.

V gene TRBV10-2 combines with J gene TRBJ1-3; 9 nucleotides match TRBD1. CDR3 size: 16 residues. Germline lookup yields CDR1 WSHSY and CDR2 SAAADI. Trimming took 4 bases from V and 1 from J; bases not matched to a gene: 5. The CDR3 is CASSGGQGLSGNTIYF. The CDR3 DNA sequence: TGCGCCAGCAGTGGGGGACAGGGCCTTTCTGGAAACACCATATATTTT.

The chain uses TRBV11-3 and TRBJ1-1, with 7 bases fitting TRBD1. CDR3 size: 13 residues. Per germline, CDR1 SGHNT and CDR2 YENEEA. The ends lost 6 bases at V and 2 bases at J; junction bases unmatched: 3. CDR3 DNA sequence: TGTGCCAGCAGTCGACAGGGCAACACTGAAGCTTTCTTT. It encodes CASSRQGNTEAFF.

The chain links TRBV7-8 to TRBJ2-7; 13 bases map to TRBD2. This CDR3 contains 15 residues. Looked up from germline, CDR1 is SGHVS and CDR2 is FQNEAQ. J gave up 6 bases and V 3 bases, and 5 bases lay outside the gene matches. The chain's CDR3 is CASSFSTSGGSEQYF. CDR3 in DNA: TGTGCCAGCAGCTTTTCGACTAGCGGGGGGAGCGAGCAGTACTTC.

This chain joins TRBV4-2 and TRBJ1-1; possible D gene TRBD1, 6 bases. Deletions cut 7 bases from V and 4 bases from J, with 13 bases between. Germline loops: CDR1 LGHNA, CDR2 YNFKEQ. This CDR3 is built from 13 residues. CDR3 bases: TGTGCCAGCAACCTAGGGGGTAGCACTGAAGCTTTCTTT. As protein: CASNLGGSTEAFF.

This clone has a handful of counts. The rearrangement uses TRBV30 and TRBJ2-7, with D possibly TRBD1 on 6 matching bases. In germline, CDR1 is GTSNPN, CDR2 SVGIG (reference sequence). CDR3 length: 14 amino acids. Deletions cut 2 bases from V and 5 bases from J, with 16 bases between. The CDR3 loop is CAWSPYTGFNEQYF. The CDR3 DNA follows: TGTGCCTGGAGTCCATACACAGGGTTCAACGAGCAGTACTTC. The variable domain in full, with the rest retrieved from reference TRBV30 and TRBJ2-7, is SQTIHQWPATLVQPVGSPLSLECTVEGTSNPNLYWYRQAAGRGLQLLFYSVGIGQISSEVPQNLSASRPQDRQFILSSKKLLLSDSGFYLCAWSPYTGFNEQYFGPGTRLTVT.

The CDR3 sequence: CSVVEQGNYGYTF. The CDR3 DNA reads as TGCAGCGTTGTTGAACAGGGGAACTATGGCTACACCTTC. The chain combines TRBV29-1 with TRBJ1-2; 7 bases are shared with TRBD1. Trimming at V came to 4 bases and at J to 2 bases, leaving 4 bases not matched to a gene. The CDR3 consists of 13 residues. The germline gives CDR1 SQVTM, CDR2 ANQGSEA.

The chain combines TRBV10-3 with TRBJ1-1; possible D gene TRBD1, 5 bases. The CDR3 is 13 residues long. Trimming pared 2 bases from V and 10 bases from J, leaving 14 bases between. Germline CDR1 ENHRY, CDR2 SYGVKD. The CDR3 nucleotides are TGTGCCATCAGTGAGCAGGTCGGACAAGTAGCTTTCTTT. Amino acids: CAISEQVGQVAFF.

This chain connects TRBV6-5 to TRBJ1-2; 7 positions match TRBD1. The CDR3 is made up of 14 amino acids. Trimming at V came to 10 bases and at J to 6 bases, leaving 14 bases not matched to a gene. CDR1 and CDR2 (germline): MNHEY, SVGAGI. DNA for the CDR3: TGTGCCACGTCTGCCCAGGGGGAGAGGCATGGCTACACCTTC. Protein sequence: CATSAQGERHGYTF.

CDR3 protein: CASSYSSGPSGEQYF. The CDR3 DNA sequence: TGTGCCAGCAGTTACTCGTCAGGACCGTCGGGAGAGCAGTACTTC. V gene TRBV6-5 combines with J gene TRBJ2-7; possibly TRBD2 for D (5 bases). Trimming pared 0 bases from V and 7 bases from J, leaving 16 bases between. The CDR3 has 15 amino acids. From germline, CDR1 is MNHEY and CDR2 SVGAGI.

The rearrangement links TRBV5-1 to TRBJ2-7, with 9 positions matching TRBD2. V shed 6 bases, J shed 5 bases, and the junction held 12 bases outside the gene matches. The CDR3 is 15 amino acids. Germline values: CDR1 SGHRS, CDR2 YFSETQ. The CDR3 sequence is CASTHSSGRVDEQYF. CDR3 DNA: TGCGCCAGCACCCACAGTAGCGGGAGAGTCGACGAGCAGTACTTC.

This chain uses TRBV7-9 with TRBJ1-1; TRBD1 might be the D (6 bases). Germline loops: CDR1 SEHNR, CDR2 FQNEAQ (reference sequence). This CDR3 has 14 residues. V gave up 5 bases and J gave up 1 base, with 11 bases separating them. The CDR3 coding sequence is TGTGCCAGCAGCCCAGGGGTGGAGAACACTGAAGCTTTCTTT. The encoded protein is CASSPGVENTEAFF.

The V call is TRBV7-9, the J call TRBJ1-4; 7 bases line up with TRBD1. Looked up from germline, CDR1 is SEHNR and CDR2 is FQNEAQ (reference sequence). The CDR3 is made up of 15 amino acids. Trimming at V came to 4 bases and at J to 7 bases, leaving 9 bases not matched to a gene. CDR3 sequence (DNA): TGTGCCAGCAGCTCGTTGACAGGGTTGACTGAAAAACTGTTTTTT. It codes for CASSSLTGLTEKLFF.